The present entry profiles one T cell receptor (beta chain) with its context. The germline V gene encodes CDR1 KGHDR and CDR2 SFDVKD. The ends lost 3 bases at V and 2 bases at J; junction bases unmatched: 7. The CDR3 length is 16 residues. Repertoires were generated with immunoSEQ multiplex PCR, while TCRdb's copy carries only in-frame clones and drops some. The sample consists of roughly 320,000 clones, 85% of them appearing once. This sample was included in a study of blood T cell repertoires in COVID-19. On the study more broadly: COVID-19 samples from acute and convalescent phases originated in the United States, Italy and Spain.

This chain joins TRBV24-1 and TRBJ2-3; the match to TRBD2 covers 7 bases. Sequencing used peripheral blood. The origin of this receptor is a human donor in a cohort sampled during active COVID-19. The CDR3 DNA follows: TGTGCCACCAGTGATCCCCCGGGACTACTCACAGATACGCAGTATTTT. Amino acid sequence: CATSDPPGLLTDTQYF.